Below are 2 T cell receptor beta chains sequenced from a single sample in a study of beta chain features in type 1 diabetes. Expressed TCRB transcripts were sequenced, since all the RNA that had been isolated was reverse transcribed. Method: immunoSEQ multiplex PCR; TCRdb's copy keeps in-frame clones and lacks some. This sample carries over 200,000 clones, roughly 10% of them seen once, and the ten largest clones take around 0.018%. Study-wide results and limits: Among all four CD4+ subsets, Type 1 diabetes patients had TCRB CDR3s that were moderately but significantly shorter.

What these receptors recognize is not known. Sample: naive CD4+ T cells from blood. The source is a man younger than 40 with type 1 diabetes.

This clone was picked up a small number of times. V is TRBV18 and J is TRBJ1-1; no definite D call. The germline V gene encodes CDR1 KGHSH and CDR2 LQKENI. Trimming removed 3 bases from V and 1 base from J, with 6 bases in between. This CDR3 spans 13 amino acids. CDR3 sequence (DNA): TGTGCCAGCTCACCTACAGAGAACACTGAAGCTTTCTTT. Its protein is CASSPTENTEAFF.

Regarding this clone: Other DNA sequences within the sample encode an identical CDR3. The chain employs TRBV18 and TRBJ1-1; perhaps TRBD1 as D (5 bases). The CDR3 runs 14 residues. V lost 3 bases to trimming and J lost 0 bases, with 8 bases between them. Per the germline V gene, CDR1 is KGHSH and CDR2 is LQKENI. The DNA for the CDR3 is TGTGCCAGCTCACCGGCAGGGCTGAACACTGAAGCTTTCTTT. Protein sequence: CASSPAGLNTEAFF. Combining the CDR3 with reference TRBV18 and TRBJ1-1 gives the whole variable domain NAGVMQNPRHLVRRRGQEARLRCSPMKGHSHVYWYRQLPEEGLKFMVYLQKENIIDESGMPKERFSAEFPKEGPSILRIQQVVRGDSAAYFCASSPAGLNTEAFFGQGTRLTVV.